Below are 21 T cell receptor beta chains sequenced from a single sample in a study of T cells after yellow fever vaccination. TCRdb analysed the 5' RACE reads with MiXCR anew, one entry per CDR3 protein. This sample has roughly 400,000 distinct CDR3 sequences; around a sixth occur once, and the top ten carry over 15%. The sample here was PBMCs, taken before the yellow fever booster vaccination. The receptor source for this set is a man aged 18 to 29 who received the YFV17D yellow fever vaccine.

The table lists this clonotype with a few counts. The rearrangement joins TRBV15 to TRBJ1-2; the D is unclear. CDR3 length: 15 amino acids. CDR1 and CDR2 (germline): LNHNV, YYDKDF (reference sequence). Trimming cost V 1 base and J 8 bases, with 17 bases left between them. The CDR3 loop reads CATSRGFRGGIGYTF. In DNA, the CDR3 is TGTGCCACCAGCAGAGGGTTTCGGGGAGGGATCGGCTACACCTTC.

This clonotype was counted between two and nine times. The chain is built from TRBV4-3 and TRBJ1-3; D ambiguous. V was clipped by 1 base and J by 4 bases, with 17 bases between them. Germline V CDR1 and CDR2: LGHNA, YSLEER. The CDR3 extends over 17 amino acids. CDR3 DNA sequence: TGCGCCAGCAGCCAAGTTCCACGAGGGTCAGCCGGAAACACCATATATTTT. Amino acids: CASSQVPRGSAGNTIYF.

The rearrangement uses TRBV10-3 and TRBJ2-1; 10 positions agree with TRBD2. Germline assignment: CDR1 ENHRY and CDR2 SYGVKD. With V trimmed by 3 bases and J by 0 bases, 8 bases remained unmatched. CDR3 length: 18 amino acids. The CDR3 nucleotides are TGTGCCATCAGTGACTTCGCCATAGCGGGGGGCTCCTACAATGAGCAGTTCTTC. It specifies CAISDFAIAGGSYNEQFF.

This rearrangement joins TRBV7-2 to TRBJ2-5; D may be TRBD1 (5 bases). The CDR3 is 14 amino acids. The V and J ends lost 1 base and 7 bases respectively, with 13 bases between them. Per the germline V gene, CDR1 is SGHTA and CDR2 is FQGNSA. CDR3 in DNA: TGTGCCAGCAGCTTAGTTTCACAGGATGGGACCCAGTACTTC. Translation: CASSLVSQDGTQYF.

This clonotype was seen a few times. The V gene is TRBV20-1, the J gene TRBJ2-1; D is unresolved. V was clipped by 1 base and J by 0 bases, with 10 bases between them. The CDR3 spans 15 residues. Germline CDR1 DFQATT, CDR2 SNEGSKA (reference sequence). This chain's CDR3 is CSARVLTSSYNEQFF. CDR3 nucleotide sequence: TGCAGTGCTAGAGTCTTGACAAGCTCCTACAATGAGCAGTTCTTC.

The rearrangement uses TRBV5-1 and TRBJ2-5; D unclear. With 1 base removed from V and 0 bases from J, the gap between germline ends came to 10 bases. The CDR3 sequence is 15 residues long. Per germline, CDR1 SGHRS and CDR2 YFSETQ. The CDR3, as DNA: TGCGCCAGCAGCTTGCAGTGGGGTAACCAAGAGACCCAGTACTTC. Translated, it gives CASSLQWGNQETQYF.

This clonotype was seen a few times. The J gene is TRBJ2-5, the V gene TRBV11-2; D might be TRBD1 (5 bases). CDR1 and CDR2 from the germline V gene are SGHAT and FQNNGV. V dropped 4 bases and J dropped 5 bases, with 17 bases sitting between them. CDR3 length: 15 residues. This chain's CDR3 is CASSSIIRGPETQYF. CDR3 bases: TGTGCCAGCAGCTCCATCATAAGGGGCCCGGAGACCCAGTACTTC.

This clonotype was picked up a small number of times. Relative to the germline gene, one junction end is altered; a read error may explain this. The V gene is TRBV12-3 or TRBV12-4, the J gene TRBJ1-5, with TRBD1 matching 9 bases. The CDR3 has 15 residues. CDR3 nucleotide sequence: TGTGCCAGCAGAATACAGGGGGCTGGCAATCACCCCCAGCATTTT. Protein sequence: CASRIQGAGNHPQHF.

J is TRBJ1-4 and V is TRBV20-1; D is ambiguous. This CDR3 is built from 11 residues. The germline V and J ends were trimmed by 2 bases and 2 bases, with 0 bases remaining between them. The germline V gene has CDR1 DFQATT and CDR2 SNEGSKA (reference sequence). CDR3 in amino acids: CSARTNEKLFF. DNA for the CDR3: TGCAGTGCTAGAACTAATGAAAAACTGTTTTTT.

This clonotype was found many times. This chain connects TRBV3-1 to TRBJ2-3; D gene uncertain. CDR3 length: 8 amino acids. Germline V gene data show CDR1 as LGHDT and CDR2 as YNNKEL (reference sequence). V was cut by 6 bases and J by 11 bases, with 3 bases left in between. CDR3 protein: CASREQYF. In nucleotides, the CDR3 is TGTGCCAGCAGGGAGCAGTATTTT.

J is TRBJ2-5 and V is TRBV20-1, with D perhaps matching TRBD2 (5 bases). The CDR3 contains 15 residues. Per the germline V gene, CDR1 is DFQATT and CDR2 is SNEGSKA (reference sequence). With 4 bases removed from V and 5 bases from J, the gap between germline ends came to 20 bases. The CDR3 coding sequence is TGCAGTGCTACACCGACAACTTTCTGGAGGGAGACCCAGTACTTC. Translating gives CSATPTTFWRETQYF.

This clonotype was recorded many times. The chain has TRBV20-1 and TRBJ1-1; 7 bases match TRBD1. V was clipped by 5 bases and J by 0 bases; unmatched bases: 9. The CDR3 extends over 15 amino acids. Germline V gene sequence: CDR1 DFQATT, CDR2 SNEGSKA (reference sequence). The CDR3 DNA reads as TGCAGTGCTTTTAGTTCGACAGGGCTGAACACTGAAGCTTTCTTT. Translated, it gives CSAFSSTGLNTEAFF.

This clonotype appeared a single time. CDR3 in amino acids: CASSFSLSNTEAFF. CDR3 nucleotide sequence: TGTGCCAGCAGTTTTTCTCTCTCGAACACTGAAGCTTTCTTT. The chain employs TRBV12-3 or TRBV12-4 and TRBJ1-1; D not resolved. The CDR3 spans 14 residues. V gave up 3 bases and J gave up 1 base, with 9 bases separating them.

This clonotype was detected a few times. This chain uses TRBV7-2 with TRBJ2-7, with 8 bases fitting TRBD2. Losses at the gene ends were 2 bases for V and 2 bases for J; bases not matched to a gene: 2. The CDR3 totals 14 residues. The germline CDR1 and CDR2 sequences are SGHTA and FQGNSA. CDR3 in DNA: TGTGCCAGCAGCTTACGCGGGGGGCCCTACGAGCAGTACTTC. This codes for CASSLRGGPYEQYF.

This chain connects TRBV6-1 to TRBJ1-1; D not certain. V lost 6 bases and J lost 1, with 9 bases in between. Germline V gene lookup returns CDR1 MNHNS and CDR2 SASEGT. The CDR3 is 13 residues long. CDR3: CASRPTRNTEAFF. In DNA form, the CDR3 reads TGTGCCAGCAGGCCCACTAGGAACACTGAAGCTTTCTTT.

This chain links TRBV28 with TRBJ2-3; no firm D call. The V gene's germline CDR1 is MDHEN and CDR2 SYDVKM. The V and J ends lost 7 bases and 3 bases respectively, with 8 bases between them. The CDR3 covers 12 residues. The CDR3 here is CASTTGTDTQYF. Written as DNA, the CDR3 is TGTGCCAGCACCACCGGAACAGATACGCAGTATTTT.

The gene calls are TRBV7-2 and TRBJ1-6; D is unresolved. CDR3 length equals 12 residues. The V gene's germline CDR1 is SGHTA and CDR2 FQGNSA. With 4 bases removed from V and 7 bases from J, the gap between germline ends came to 5 bases. The CDR3 reads CASSSWNSPLHF. The DNA of the CDR3 is TGTGCCAGCAGCTCTTGGAATTCACCCCTCCACTTT.

V and J are TRBV20-1 and TRBJ2-7, with 7 bases fitting TRBD1. J lost 9 bases, V lost 5 bases, and 7 bases had no gene match. This CDR3 comprises 11 residues. From germline, CDR1 is DFQATT and CDR2 SNEGSKA (reference sequence). CDR3 nucleotide sequence: TGCAGTGCTGCAGCAGGGGACAGGCAGTACGTC. Translated: CSAAAGDRQYV.

CDR3 protein: CASSNFAEQFF. As DNA, the CDR3 is TGTGCCAGCAGTAACTTCGCTGAGCAGTTCTTC. The chain combines TRBV6-5 with TRBJ2-1; D gene unclear. The ends were cut back, 5 bases at V and 9 bases at J, with 8 bases in the middle. This CDR3 has 11 amino acids. From germline, CDR1 is MNHEY and CDR2 SVGAGI.

The chain has TRBV20-1 and TRBJ2-7; TRBD2 might be the D (6 bases). With 7 bases removed from V and 7 bases from J, the gap between germline ends came to 17 bases. This CDR3 has 12 amino acids. From germline, CDR1 is DFQATT and CDR2 SNEGSKA (reference sequence). The CDR3, as DNA: TGCAGTGGTTCCACGGGGGTGCGGGAGCAGTACTTC. This encodes CSGSTGVREQYF.

In its sample, this clonotype was seen a few times. This chain joins TRBV19 and TRBJ2-4; TRBD1 or TRBD2 may be the D gene (5 bases each). This CDR3 has 15 residues. Trimming took 5 bases from V and 7 from J, leaving 18 bases between them. Germline V gene sequence: CDR1 LNHDA, CDR2 SQIVND (reference sequence). This chain's CDR3 is CASSLQDSGVNIQYF. CDR3 coding DNA: TGTGCCAGTAGTCTACAGGACTCTGGGGTGAACATTCAGTACTTC. The whole variable domain, remainder taken from reference TRBV19 and TRBJ2-4, is DGGITQSPKYLFRKEGQNVTLSCEQNLNHDAMYWYRQDPGQGLRLIYYSQIVNDFQKGDIAEGYSVSREKKESFPLTVTSAQKNPTAFYLCASSLQDSGVNIQYFGAGTRLSVL.